The rows below give T cell receptor beta chains drawn from one sample of a study of T-cell reconstitution after alpha-beta-depleted transplantation in children. TCRdb reprocessed the PCR reads with MiXCR, giving one entry per CDR3 protein. The data show some 390,000 distinct CDR3 sequences, over 20% seen once. The sequenced sample was PBMCs from the stem cell graft donor, obtained from the stem cell graft. All receptors come from a human donor who donated a stem cell graft to a child with acute myeloid leukemia. The conserved cysteine and the conserved F or W are not part of the CDR3 here.

V gene: TRBV4-1; J gene: TRBJ2-1; CDR3 protein: ASSQDMEGGWNEQF
V gene: TRBV28; J gene: TRBJ2-7; CDR3 protein: ASSFLRYEQY
V gene: TRBV29-1; J gene: TRBJ2-2; CDR3 protein: SGGHRANTGELF
V gene: TRBV15; J gene: TRBJ2-7; CDR3 protein: ATSRGTSGSGYEQY
V gene: TRBV29-1; J gene: TRBJ1-3; CDR3 protein: SVQRGRNFYSGNTIY
V gene: TRBV7-9; J gene: TRBJ2-1; CDR3 protein: ASSLVGGEWGNEQF
V gene: TRBV11-3; J gene: TRBJ2-5; CDR3 protein: ASSLSFVQETQY
V gene: TRBV15; J gene: TRBJ2-7; CDR3 protein: ATSYGTGAYEQY
V gene: TRBV2; J gene: TRBJ2-1; CDR3 protein: ASSERTSGTEQF
V gene: TRBV20-1; J gene: TRBJ2-2; CDR3 protein: SARDFDGSWTGELF
V gene: TRBV6-5; J gene: TRBJ2-5; CDR3 protein: ASSYPAGTQY
V gene: TRBV5-1; J gene: TRBJ2-7; CDR3 protein: ASSLTVGASGEQY
V gene: TRBV7-2; J gene: TRBJ2-4; CDR3 protein: ASSLVLYGKNIQY
V gene: TRBV12-3/TRBV12-4; J gene: TRBJ2-2; CDR3 protein: ASSLGPTNTGELF
V gene: TRBV5-5; J gene: TRBJ2-3; CDR3 protein: ASSLAGLATDTQY
V gene: TRBV12-3/TRBV12-4; J gene: TRBJ2-3; CDR3 protein: ASSPHSGSTGDTQY
V gene: TRBV5-1; J gene: TRBJ2-7; CDR3 protein: ASSSSGLVTDEQY
V gene: TRBV27; J gene: TRBJ2-5; CDR3 protein: ASSFSGSSGSLETQY
V gene: TRBV12-3/TRBV12-4; J gene: TRBJ1-2; CDR3 protein: ASSLSGTLLDYGYT
V gene: TRBV11-2; J gene: TRBJ2-1; CDR3 protein: ASSPSWRMNEQF
V gene: TRBV10-3; J gene: TRBJ1-5; CDR3 protein: AIIQTGNSQH
V gene: TRBV4-2; J gene: TRBJ1-3; CDR3 protein: ASSQDGGSSSGNTIY
V gene: TRBV15; J gene: TRBJ2-5; CDR3 protein: ATSRALMGTGFQETQY
V gene: TRBV15; J gene: TRBJ2-7; CDR3 protein: ATSRGYGTSGQEY
V gene: TRBV12-3/TRBV12-4; J gene: TRBJ1-5; CDR3 protein: ASSRTGGDQPQH